This is a list of T cell receptor beta chains from one sample in a study of blood T cell repertoires in COVID-19. Some clones are missing from TCRdb's copy, which holds only in-frame ones; the method was immunoSEQ multiplex PCR. The sample lists about 460,000 clones; about 85% were seen once. Sequencing was performed on PBMCs or T cells enriched from blood (not recorded which). These receptors were taken from a woman aged 60-75 years who had recovered from COVID-19. Both conserved end residues are part of each CDR3. A D gene is named only where the DNA matches it firmly. The size field is filled for only some rows; it gives once, few, many or a size class.

many	TRBV7-8	TRBD2	TRBJ2-2	CASSLGWTRSTGELFF	TGTGCCAGCAGCTTAGGCTGGACTAGGAGCACCGGGGAGCTGTTTTTT
.	TRBV3-1/TRBV3-2	.	TRBJ1-6	CASSQGVVGGNSPLHF	TGTGCCAGCAGCCAAGGAGTGGTGGGGGGTAATTCACCCCTCCACTTT
.	TRBV7-2	TRBD2	TRBJ2-1	CASSAQLALNNEQFF	TGTGCCAGCAGCGCCCAACTAGCGCTGAACAATGAGCAGTTCTTC
.	TRBV9	TRBD2	TRBJ2-3	CASSGLAGGNTDTQYF	TGTGCCAGCAGCGGATTAGCGGGGGGCAACACAGATACGCAGTATTTT
.	TRBV6-5	.	TRBJ2-3	CASSFYSTDTQYF	TGTGCCAGCAGTTTCTACAGCACAGATACGCAGTATTTT
.	TRBV6-1	TRBD1	TRBJ1-5	CASSEIDRGRGRRYNQPQHF	TGTGCCAGCAGTGAGATAGACAGGGGGCGAGGCCGGAGGTATAATCAGCCCCAGCATTTT
.	TRBV3-1/TRBV3-2	.	TRBJ2-1	CASSRGGEQFF	TGTGCCAGCAGCAGGGGGGGTGAGCAGTTCTTC
few	TRBV3-1/TRBV3-2	TRBD1	TRBJ1-1	CASSHGQGIAEAFF	TGTGCCAGCAGCCACGGACAGGGGATAGCTGAAGCTTTCTTT
.	TRBV5-6	TRBD2	TRBJ2-1	CASSLAGGKNEQFF	TGTGCCAGCAGCTTAGCGGGGGGTAAAAATGAGCAGTTCTTC
.	TRBV7-2	TRBD1	TRBJ1-1	CASSQGGTEAFF	TGTGCCAGCAGCCAGGGGGGCACTGAAGCTTTCTTT
.	TRBV27	TRBD1	TRBJ1-4	CASRGTGGDEKLFF	TGTGCCAGCAGGGGGACAGGGGGTGATGAAAAACTGTTTTTT
few	TRBV27	TRBD1	TRBJ1-6	CASSPYLPGQGNSPLHF	TGTGCCAGCAGTCCCTATTTACCGGGACAGGGAAATTCACCCCTCCACTTT
.	TRBV4-1	.	TRBJ2-7	CASSLLTGTYEQYF	TGCGCCAGCAGCCTCCTGACAGGAACCTACGAGCAGTACTTC
.	TRBV12-3/TRBV12-4	.	TRBJ2-5	CASSPQGFGTQYF	TGTGCCAGCAGTCCCCAGGGTTTTGGGACCCAGTACTTC
.	TRBV27	TRBD1	TRBJ2-7	CASSYRGMHIEQYF	TGTGCCAGCAGTTACAGGGGGATGCACATAGAGCAGTACTTC
.	TRBV7-6	TRBD2	TRBJ2-5	CASTPIAGAQETQYF	TGTGCCAGCACCCCTATAGCGGGGGCGCAAGAGACCCAGTACTTC
.	TRBV29-1	TRBD1	TRBJ1-5	CSVEVDRSSQHF	TGCAGCGTTGAAGTGGACAGGAGTTCCCAGCATTTT
few	TRBV23-1	.	TRBJ2-2	CASSSGTRTGELFF	TGCGCCAGCAGTTCCGGGACAAGGACCGGGGAGCTGTTTTTT
.	TRBV5-1	TRBD2	TRBJ2-3	CASSLRTSLGTDTQYF	TGCGCCAGCAGCCTCCGGACTAGCTTGGGCACAGATACGCAGTATTTT
.	TRBV27	TRBD1	TRBJ1-2	CASSLGRGRVGYTF	TGTGCCAGCAGTTTGGGCAGGGGGCGGGTAGGCTACACCTTC
once	TRBV5-3	TRBD1	TRBJ2-5	CARSLGQGARETQYF	TGTGCCAGAAGCTTGGGCCAGGGGGCGAGGGAGACCCAGTACTTC
.	TRBV2	TRBD2	TRBJ2-1	CASTPQSGTSVGEQFF	TGTGCCAGCACCCCACAATCCGGGACTAGCGTCGGTGAGCAGTTCTTC
.	TRBV5-1	.	TRBJ1-1	CASSLLQNTEAFF	TGCGCCAGCAGCTTGTTACAGAACACTGAAGCTTTCTTT
few	TRBV7-2	.	TRBJ2-5	CASSFSGVFGETQYF	TGTGCCAGCAGCTTCTCAGGGGTCTTCGGGGAGACCCAGTACTTC
once	TRBV5-1	.	TRBJ1-4	CASQAGPNEKLFF	TGCGCCAGTCAGGCGGGCCCTAATGAAAAACTGTTTTTT
.	TRBV20-1	.	TRBJ1-2	CSARRGNGYTF	TGCAGTGCTAGGAGGGGGAATGGCTACACCTTC
.	TRBV5-1	TRBD2	TRBJ2-2	CASSLGLAGSNTGELFF	TGCGCCAGCAGCTTGGGACTAGCGGGGTCGAACACCGGGGAGCTGTTTTTT
.	TRBV10-3	TRBD1	TRBJ2-2	CAISAYDREDLWAGELFF	TGTGCCATCAGTGCCTACGACAGGGAAGATTTATGGGCCGGGGAGCTGTTTTTT
.	TRBV10-2	TRBD1	TRBJ1-1	CASQPKGASTEAFF	TGCGCCAGCCAGCCCAAGGGGGCGAGCACTGAAGCTTTCTTT
.	TRBV6-5	TRBD1	TRBJ1-1	CASRGTGGGRTEAFF	TGTGCCAGCAGGGGTACAGGGGGCGGTCGGACTGAAGCTTTCTTT
.	TRBV29-1	TRBD1	TRBJ1-5	CSVAGGAQGSQHF	TGCAGCGTTGCAGGGGGCGCGCAGGGGAGCCAGCATTTT
.	TRBV10-1	TRBD2	TRBJ2-7	CASSEDSSGGREQYF	TGCGCCAGCAGTGAGGATTCAAGCGGGGGTCGAGAGCAGTACTTC
.	TRBV5-1	TRBD1	TRBJ2-7	CASSTQGPPGEQYF	TGCGCCAGCAGCACACAGGGGCCGCCGGGGGAGCAGTACTTC
.	TRBV6-4	TRBD1	TRBJ1-2	CASSDSGTVPYGYTF	TGTGCCAGCAGTGACTCCGGGACAGTCCCCTATGGCTACACCTTC
.	TRBV3-1/TRBV3-2	.	TRBJ2-1	CASSLTGGALGNEQFF	TGTGCCAGCAGCTTAACTGGAGGAGCACTCGGCAATGAGCAGTTCTTC
.	TRBV27	TRBD1	TRBJ1-4	CASSSRQGFREKLFF	TGTGCCAGCAGTTCTCGACAGGGCTTTCGTGAAAAACTGTTTTTT
.	TRBV10-1	TRBD2	TRBJ2-5	CASSGTSGDRGGKETQYF	TGCGCCAGCAGTGGGACTAGCGGGGACCGAGGAGGAAAAGAGACCCAGTACTTC
.	TRBV5-4	TRBD2	TRBJ2-2	CASSLELAGGPGTGELFF	TGTGCCAGCAGCTTGGAGCTAGCGGGGGGCCCCGGCACCGGGGAGCTGTTTTTT
.	TRBV18	TRBD1	TRBJ2-2	CASSRGTATNTGELFF	TGTGCCAGCTCCCGTGGGACAGCTACGAACACCGGGGAGCTGTTTTTT
.	TRBV28	.	TRBJ1-4	CASSIGGAVPEKLFF	TGTGCCAGCAGCATTGGGGGGGCGGTTCCTGAAAAACTGTTTTTT
.	TRBV4-1	.	TRBJ1-1	CASAEQAGTWTEAFF	TGCGCCAGCGCCGAACAAGCGGGCACGTGGACTGAAGCTTTCTTT
few	TRBV6-5	.	TRBJ2-5	CASSYGVGETQYF	TGTGCCAGCAGTTACGGAGTCGGGGAGACCCAGTACTTC
.	TRBV19	.	TRBJ1-5	CASSDYQPSNQPQHF	TGTGCCAGTAGCGACTACCAGCCTAGCAATCAGCCCCAGCATTTT
.	TRBV5-6	.	TRBJ2-1	CASSLGHGYYNEQFF	TGTGCCAGCAGCTTGGGACACGGATACTACAATGAGCAGTTCTTC
.	TRBV5-1	TRBD1	TRBJ1-1	CASSPDRGTNTEAFF	TGCGCCAGCAGCCCGGACAGGGGGACGAACACTGAAGCTTTCTTT
.	TRBV12-5	TRBD2	TRBJ2-2	CASGLVGSSVGLGTGELFF	TGTGCTAGTGGTTTGGTAGGGTCCTCCGTGGGACTAGGAACCGGGGAGCTGTTTTTT
.	TRBV2	.	TRBJ2-2	CASSLAVQSGGELFF	TGTGCCAGCTCATTAGCGGTACAATCAGGCGGGGAGCTGTTTTTT
.	TRBV19	.	TRBJ1-1	CASSTADMNTEAFF	TGTGCCAGTAGTACGGCCGACATGAACACTGAAGCTTTCTTT
.	TRBV5-1	TRBD1	TRBJ2-1	CASSWGTGGNEQFF	TGCGCCAGCAGCTGGGGGACAGGGGGCAATGAGCAGTTCTTC
.	TRBV5-1	.	TRBJ2-2	CASSLDSPTGELFF	TGCGCCAGCAGCTTGGATAGTCCCACCGGGGAGCTGTTTTTT
.	TRBV6-1	.	TRBJ1-5	CASSEARTGWYLGNQPQHF	TGTGCCAGCAGTGAAGCGCGGACGGGGTGGTATCTGGGCAATCAGCCCCAGCATTTT
.	TRBV28	.	TRBJ1-4	CASSAGSEKLFF	TGTGCCAGCAGTGCTGGGAGCGAAAAACTGTTTTTT
.	TRBV21-1	.	TRBJ2-3	CASSPLTRAGEDTQYF	TGTGCCAGCAGCCCCCTCACTCGGGCAGGGGAGGATACGCAGTATTTT
.	TRBV4-1	.	TRBJ2-3	CASSLPGTWEDTQYF	TGCGCCAGCAGCCTTCCCGGGACTTGGGAAGATACGCAGTATTTT
.	TRBV3-1/TRBV3-2	TRBD1	TRBJ1-1	CASSATGGKRTEAFF	TGTGCCAGCAGCGCTACAGGGGGCAAGCGGACTGAAGCTTTCTTT
.	TRBV20-1	TRBD1	TRBJ1-2	CSGKQGYGYTF	TGCAGTGGGAAACAGGGGTATGGCTACACCTTC
.	TRBV20-1	TRBD2	TRBJ2-1	CSAETSGEQFF	TGCAGTGCGGAGACTAGCGGGGAGCAGTTCTTC
.	TRBV9	.	TRBJ1-4	CASQRTDATNEKLFF	TGTGCCAGCCAGAGGACAGATGCAACTAATGAAAAACTGTTTTTT
.	TRBV27	.	TRBJ2-3	CASSLLGAGTDTQYF	TGTGCCAGCAGTTTATTGGGGGCCGGCACAGATACGCAGTATTTT
.	TRBV18	.	TRBJ1-6	CASSPRGVPNSPLHF	TGTGCCAGCTCACCACGCGGGGTCCCTAATTCACCCCTCCACTTT